This TCR beta chain emerged from a study of blood T cell repertoires in COVID-19 (dated by TCRdb to 2020 to 2022). Background for the entire study: Samples covering the acute and convalescent phases of COVID-19 were provided by collaborators in the United States, Italy and Spain. The repertoires were released in a freely available public database intended as a resource for research on the immune response to SARS-CoV-2. HLA class I and class II types, where available, came from metadata supplied by the sample provider rather than from assay-based typing. The prospective study material was composed of cDNA or gDNA derived from T cells, B-cell-depleted T cells, or PBMCs. Deeply sampled blood TCRbeta repertoires from subjects exposed to, actively infected with, or recovered from COVID-19 were included in the dataset. Nearly every sample came with metadata listing a de-identified subject ID, COVID-19 status, age in years and sex. The samples were drawn from the first 160 participants of the ongoing ImmuneRACE study and from under 1,500 subjects provided by 6 global collaborators. The investigation overall reported the following: The quantity of clinical and demographic metadata differed by source and by participant and was supplied without curation.

The immunoSEQ Assay, a bias-controlled multiplex PCR, was used to amplify TCRbeta CDR3 regions from genomic DNA. The original pipeline was this. Nucleated cell counts per sample were estimated from amplification of reference gene primers within the assay. To quantify the absolute abundance of each unique TCRbeta CDR3 rearrangement, sequence reads were collapsed and filtered. For each sample, productive Simpson clonality was calculated as the square root of Simpson's diversity index over productive rearrangements. This is the immuneACCESS table as TCRdb keeps it, with only in-frame sequences that have V and J called. A part of the clones is gone; compared with another copy, unresolved V genes explain less than half, and the rest is unexplained. The DNA was the basis for D and trimming; V, J and clone size are from that table. Within this sample are roughly 240,000 clones, with about 87% of them counted one time only. The biggest ten clones account for around 0.87% of the sample.

From V the trimming removes 5 bases and from J it removes 0 bases, while the gene matches leave 4 bases of the junction unaccounted for. The cysteine opens and the phenylalanine closes a CDR3 of 15 amino acids. Just the 45-base CDR3 DNA is kept, in frame starting at base 1. CDR1 and CDR2 are drawn from the germline V gene: SNHLY, FYNNEI. In this sample, this clone turned up once. The antigen this receptor binds is unknown. Base qualities were left out, and no much larger clone turns up one base away. Participants in the prospective study were enrolled through a virtual design, were aged 18 to 89 years, and lived in 24 United States geographic areas. Cohort assignment in the prospective study relied on participant-reported clinical history from a screening survey and a study questionnaire. Exposed participants had been in contact, within 2 weeks of entering the study, with a person who had a PCR-confirmed or clinician-diagnosed case of COVID-19. In the prospective study, whole blood, serum and a nasopharyngeal or oropharyngeal swab were collected from each participant by mobile phlebotomists. Over a roughly two-month period, participants in the prospective study had the option of providing additional blood draws and questionnaires. Blood samples from the prospective study were shipped frozen or at room temperature prior to DNA extraction.

Sequences were obtained from PBMCs or T cells enriched from blood (not recorded which). The chain was built from TRBV2 and TRBJ1-1; 9 bases in the junction line up with TRBD1. This clonotype was obtained from a man in his fifties who had been exposed to COVID-19. The CDR3 amino acid sequence is: CASSLQGAVNTEAFF. The DNA sequence follows: TGTGCCAGCAGTCTACAGGGGGCAGTGAACACTGAAGCTTTCTTT.